What follows are 29 T cell receptor beta chains derived from one specimen sequenced in a study of T cell responses to AZD1222 COVID-19 vaccine. Libraries were prepared by immunoSEQ multiplex PCR; TCRdb keeps only in-frame clonotypes and omits some of them. The sample holds 100,000 to 120,000 clones, approximately 89% seen once. Sequences were derived from peripheral blood, sampled on day 0 of MenACWY control vaccination. These receptors all stem from an adult in good health.

The chain joins TRBV5-4 to TRBJ1-1; a possible D gene is TRBD1 (6 bases). Germline CDR1 is SGHNT and CDR2 is YYREEE (reference sequence). CDR3 length: 14 amino acids. V was clipped by 1 base and J by 5 bases, with 12 bases between them. This chain's CDR3 is CASSLTGGGTEAFF. The CDR3 DNA reads as TGTGCCAGCAGCTTGACGGGGGGCGGGACTGAAGCTTTCTTT.

J is TRBJ2-1 and V is TRBV18, with 10 bases identical to TRBD1. The CDR3 loop spans 16 amino acids. V shed 4 bases, J shed 4 bases, and the junction held 7 bases outside the gene matches. Germline CDR1 reads KGHSH; CDR2 reads LQKENI. CDR3 coding DNA: TGTGCCAGCTCACGGACGGACAGGGGGTTATACAATGAGCAGTTCTTC. This sequence encodes CASSRTDRGLYNEQFF.

The chain joins TRBV19 to TRBJ1-5, with D possibly matching TRBD1 (5 bases). CDR1 is LNHDA, CDR2 SQIVND, per germline (reference sequence). The CDR3 spans 13 residues. Trimming left V 6 bases short and J 8 bases short, with 14 bases between. The CDR3 nucleotides are TGTGCCAGTAGGGGGGGGGAGCGGGAGCCCCAGCATTTT. It yields the protein CASRGGEREPQHF.

Written as DNA, the CDR3 is TGTGCCAGCAGCAGTCTCGATTATGGCTACACCTTC. Its translation: CASSSLDYGYTF. The chain uses TRBV7-9 and TRBJ1-2; unclear D gene. This CDR3 is built from 12 residues. The germline CDR1 and CDR2 sequences are SEHNR and FQNEAQ (reference sequence). V was trimmed by 5 bases and J by 5 bases, leaving 9 bases between them.

The rearrangement joins TRBV5-8 to TRBJ1-3, with 7 nucleotides matching TRBD1. CDR3 length equals 16 residues. V lost 5 bases and J lost 4; bases outside the gene matches: 12. In germline, CDR1 is SGHTS, CDR2 YDEGEE. CDR3: CASSLQGDVIGNTIYF. For the CDR3, the DNA is TGTGCCAGCAGTCTTCAGGGGGATGTAATCGGAAACACCATATATTTT.

The V call is TRBV27, the J call TRBJ2-2, with D tentatively TRBD2 (6 bases). The V end was cut by 1 base, the J end by 6 bases, with 15 bases between. This CDR3 contains 16 residues. Germline CDR1 is MNHEY and CDR2 is SMNVEV (reference sequence). The CDR3 is CASSLFGGGIAGELFF. The CDR3 DNA is TGTGCCAGCAGTTTATTTGGCGGAGGGATCGCCGGGGAGCTGTTTTTT.

The rearrangement uses TRBV28 and TRBJ2-6; possibly TRBD1 for D (6 bases). Germline CDR1 is MDHEN and CDR2 is SYDVKM. This CDR3 is 17 amino acids long. V was clipped by 7 bases and J by 0 bases, with 16 bases between them. The CDR3 coding sequence is TGTGCCAGCATCGGGCAGGGGCCTAGCTCTGGGGCCAACGTCCTGACTTTC. Protein sequence: CASIGQGPSSGANVLTF.

This chain connects TRBV14 to TRBJ2-5; D is tentatively TRBD1 or TRBD2 (7 bases each). The CDR3 runs 13 residues. V gave up 4 bases and J gave up 5 bases, with 11 bases separating them. Germline lookup yields CDR1 SGHDN and CDR2 FVKESK. The CDR3 spells CASSLRGGETQYF. Here the CDR3 DNA reads TGTGCCAGCAGCCTCAGGGGGGGTGAGACCCAGTACTTC.

The sample holds a few counts of this clone. The chain couples TRBV9 to TRBJ1-2, with D perhaps TRBD1 (6 bases). Germline assignment: CDR1 SGDLS and CDR2 YYNGEE. The V gene lost 3 bases and the J gene lost 7 bases, with 10 bases spanning the gap. This CDR3 region has 12 residues. As DNA, the CDR3 is TGTGCCAGCAGCGGAGACAGGCCTGGCTACACCTTC. Protein product: CASSGDRPGYTF.

V is TRBV30 and J is TRBJ1-1; D call uncertain. Germline CDR1 and CDR2: GTSNPN and SVGIG (reference sequence). Trimming left V 2 bases short and J 5 bases short, with 6 bases between. The CDR3 totals 11 residues. Here the CDR3 reads CAWSTGTEAFF. The CDR3 DNA follows: TGTGCCTGGAGTACTGGTACTGAAGCTTTCTTT. The complete variable domain, with remaining parts taken from reference TRBV30 and TRBJ1-1, reads SQTIHQWPATLVQPVGSPLSLECTVEGTSNPNLYWYRQAAGRGLQLLFYSVGIGQISSEVPQNLSASRPQDRQFILSSKKLLLSDSGFYLCAWSTGTEAFFGQGTRLTVV.

V and J are TRBV4-2 and TRBJ2-1; D may be TRBD1 (6 bases). Between the trimmed V and J ends, which lost 1 base and 4 bases, there was a span of 17 bases. The CDR3 is 17 amino acids. Germline V gives CDR1 LGHNA, CDR2 YNFKEQ. CDR3 protein: CASSQGFGQGNYNEQFF. In DNA form, the CDR3 reads TGTGCCAGCAGCCAAGGATTCGGGCAGGGGAATTACAATGAGCAGTTCTTC.

This chain links TRBV18 with TRBJ1-1, with 8 bases identical to TRBD1. The CDR3 is 16 amino acids. The V segment lost 5 bases and the J segment 6 bases; nucleotides outside the gene matches: 14. Germline lookup yields CDR1 KGHSH and CDR2 LQKENI. CDR3 nucleotides: TGTGCCAGCTCATCTATCGGGACAGGCGCGTCCTCTGAAGCTTTCTTT. Amino acid sequence: CASSSIGTGASSEAFF.

This chain links TRBV6-2 or TRBV6-3 with TRBJ2-3, with D tentatively TRBD2 (5 bases). V was clipped by 2 bases and J by 2 bases, with 11 bases between them. The CDR3 runs 15 residues. The germline gives CDR1 MNHEY, CDR2 SVGEGT. The CDR3 region has the DNA TGTGCCAGCAGTTACCTGGACGGGATCACAGATACGCAGTATTTT. Translation gives CASSYLDGITDTQYF.

V gene TRBV2 combines with J gene TRBJ2-1; D gene ambiguous. Germline values: CDR1 SNHLY, CDR2 FYNNEI. Trimming took off 1 base at V and 12 bases at J, with 13 bases between the two ends. This CDR3 region has 13 residues. This CDR3 is CASSEGPRSLQFF. The CDR3 DNA sequence: TGTGCCAGCAGTGAAGGTCCCCGGAGTTTGCAGTTCTTC.

This clone was seen only a few times. The gene calls are TRBV28 and TRBJ1-6; D remains unclear. This CDR3 has 14 amino acids. V lost 2 bases to trimming and J lost 8 bases, with 10 bases between them. Germline assignment: CDR1 MDHEN and CDR2 SYDVKM. For the CDR3, the DNA is TGTGCCAGCAGTTTACGAAGGCCCGATTCACCCCTCCACTTT. Protein sequence: CASSLRRPDSPLHF. Together with reference TRBV28 and TRBJ1-6, the CDR3 gives the full variable domain: DVKVTQSSRYLVKRTGEKVFLECVQDMDHENMFWYRQDPGLGLRLIYFSYDVKMKEKGDIPEGYSVSREKKERFSLILESASTNQTSMYLCASSLRRPDSPLHFGNGTRLTVT.

The chain combines TRBV19 with TRBJ1-1, with 8 bases matching TRBD1. Germline CDR1 reads LNHDA; CDR2 reads SQIVND (reference sequence). V was clipped by 5 bases and J by 0 bases; unmatched bases: 8. This CDR3 is built from 16 residues. The CDR3 DNA is TGTGCCAGTAGTTCCTGGACAGGGAACATGAACACTGAAGCTTTCTTT. The encoded protein is CASSSWTGNMNTEAFF.

There are a few counts of this clone. This chain joins TRBV7-2 and TRBJ2-1; the D call may be TRBD1 or TRBD2 (6 bases each). Germline loops: CDR1 SGHTA, CDR2 FQGNSA. Trimming removed 0 bases from V and 6 bases from J, with 12 bases in between. The CDR3 loop spans 15 amino acids. Written as DNA, the CDR3 is TGTGCCAGCAGCTTAGCGGGGGGCGCATTCAATGAGCAGTTCTTC. Amino acids: CASSLAGGAFNEQFF.

This sequence joins TRBV7-9 and TRBJ1-2; the D gene is possibly TRBD1 (6 bases). Germline CDR1 SEHNR, CDR2 FQNEAQ (reference sequence). The ends were cut back, 2 bases at V and 5 bases at J, with 15 bases in the middle. The CDR3 totals 15 residues. The CDR3 region has the DNA TGTGCCAGCAGCTTATCTACAGGGACAACATATGGCTACACCTTC. This translates into CASSLSTGTTYGYTF.

CDR3 in DNA: TGTGCCAGTAGTATAGAAATTACAGGGGCCACCATATATTTT. Protein: CASSIEITGATIYF. The J gene is TRBJ1-3, the V gene TRBV19; 7 nucleotides line up with TRBD1. Germline CDR1 and CDR2: LNHDA and SQIVND (reference sequence). Trimming at V came to 0 bases and at J to 9 bases, leaving 5 bases not matched to a gene. This CDR3 has 14 residues.

This clone was detected a few times. This chain connects TRBV11-2 to TRBJ2-7; 9 nucleotides align to TRBD2. CDR1 is SGHAT and CDR2 is FQNNGV in the germline V gene. This CDR3 contains 16 residues. J lost 6 bases, V lost 6 bases, and 15 bases had no gene match. CDR3: CASRPNLAGAGSEQYF. The CDR3, as DNA: TGTGCCAGCAGACCTAACTTAGCGGGGGCCGGGAGCGAGCAGTACTTC.

J is TRBJ2-2 and V is TRBV7-9; 12 nucleotides agree with TRBD1. The CDR3 covers 15 residues. Germline CDR1 is SEHNR and CDR2 is FQNEAQ (reference sequence). V dropped 5 bases and J dropped 3; count of bases not matched to a gene: 1. The CDR3: CASSRDRGHTGELFF. The CDR3 DNA is TGTGCCAGCAGCCGGGACAGGGGGCACACCGGGGAGCTGTTTTTT.

The chain couples TRBV20-1 to TRBJ1-2; TRBD1 aligns across 7 bases. V shed 5 bases, J shed 6 bases, and the junction held 3 bases outside the gene matches. The CDR3 extends over 11 amino acids. Germline values: CDR1 DFQATT, CDR2 SNEGSKA (reference sequence). This chain's CDR3 is CSADRDNGYTF. CDR3 DNA sequence: TGCAGTGCTGACAGGGATAATGGCTACACCTTC.

This chain links TRBV5-6 with TRBJ1-2; 10 bases fit TRBD1. CDR3 size: 12 residues. Germline trimming cut 3 bases from V and 7 bases from J; bases unmatched to any gene: 0. Germline V CDR1 and CDR2: SGHDT, YYEEEE. The CDR3 loop is CASSWDRGGYTF. In DNA, the CDR3 is TGTGCCAGCAGCTGGGACAGGGGTGGCTACACCTTC. The full variable domain, rest sourced from reference TRBV5-6 and TRBJ1-2, is DAGVTQSPTHLIKTRGQQVTLRCSPKSGHDTVSWYQQALGQGPQFIFQYYEEEERQRGNFPDRFSGHQFPNYSSELNVNALLLGDSALYLCASSWDRGGYTFGSGTRLTVV.

CDR3 region: CASSLVGARDQPQHF. In DNA form, the CDR3 reads TGCGCCAGCAGCTTGGTGGGGGCGCGGGATCAGCCCCAGCATTTT. The chain employs TRBV5-1 and TRBJ1-5; a weak D match, TRBD1 (6 bases). Germline V CDR1 and CDR2: SGHRS, YFSETQ. Trimming removed 0 bases at V and 5 bases at J, with 12 bases between. This CDR3 is 15 amino acids long. The full variable domain, completed using reference TRBV5-1 and TRBJ1-5, is KAGVTQTPRYLIKTRGQQVTLSCSPISGHRSVSWYQQTPGQGLQFLFEYFSETQRNKGNFPGRFSGRQFSNSRSEMNVSTLELGDSALYLCASSLVGARDQPQHFGDGTRLSIL.

The V and J genes are TRBV3-1 (or the pseudogene TRBV3-2) and TRBJ2-5; the D gene is possibly TRBD2 (5 bases). CDR1 is LGHDT, CDR2 YNNKEL, per germline (reference sequence). The CDR3 extends over 15 amino acids. Trimming removed 4 bases from V and 5 bases from J, with 17 bases in between. The CDR3 here is CASSPLEGLGETQYF. The CDR3 nucleotides read TGTGCCAGCAGCCCTCTCGAGGGTTTGGGGGAGACCCAGTACTTC.

This clone was counted once. The rearrangement links TRBV4-1 to TRBJ2-7; TRBD1 matches 7 bases. The germline gives CDR1 MGHRA, CDR2 YSYEKL. The CDR3 covers 15 residues. The J segment lost 0 bases and the V segment lost 4 bases, leaving 6 bases of the junction unmatched. CDR3 residues: CASSLGTASSYEQYF. The CDR3 DNA is TGCGCCAGCAGCCTCGGGACAGCGAGCTCCTACGAGCAGTACTTC.

This rearrangement joins TRBV19 to TRBJ1-1; 9 bases align to TRBD1. V shed 3 bases, J shed 3 bases, and the junction held 2 bases outside the gene matches. CDR3 length: 14 residues. CDR1 is LNHDA, CDR2 SQIVND, per germline (reference sequence). The CDR3 sequence: CASSIYRGHTEAFF. DNA of the CDR3: TGTGCCAGTAGTATTTACAGGGGGCACACTGAAGCTTTCTTT.

V and J are TRBV7-3 and TRBJ1-1, with D unresolved. This CDR3 spans 14 amino acids. V was shortened by 2 bases and J by 3 bases, with 10 bases between the two germline ends. Germline values: CDR1 SGHTA, CDR2 FQGTGA. The CDR3 coding sequence is TGTGCCAGCAGCTTAGACGGTTGGGACACTGAAGCTTTCTTT. Protein: CASSLDGWDTEAFF. Variable domain in full (rest from reference TRBV7-3 and TRBJ1-1): GAGVSQTPSNKVTEKGKYVELRCDPISGHTALYWYRQSLGQGPEFLIYFQGTGAADDSGLPNDRFFAVRPEGSVSTLKIQRTERGDSAVYLCASSLDGWDTEAFFGQGTRLTVV.

In its sample, this clone was seen once. The gene calls are TRBV12-3 or TRBV12-4 and TRBJ2-3, with 9 nucleotides matching TRBD1. CDR3 length: 13 residues. V gave up 8 bases and J gave up 4 bases; unmatched junction bases: 4. The CDR3 DNA sequence: TGTGCCAGCGGGGGACAGGGAGCAGATACGCAGTATTTT. This encodes CASGGQGADTQYF.